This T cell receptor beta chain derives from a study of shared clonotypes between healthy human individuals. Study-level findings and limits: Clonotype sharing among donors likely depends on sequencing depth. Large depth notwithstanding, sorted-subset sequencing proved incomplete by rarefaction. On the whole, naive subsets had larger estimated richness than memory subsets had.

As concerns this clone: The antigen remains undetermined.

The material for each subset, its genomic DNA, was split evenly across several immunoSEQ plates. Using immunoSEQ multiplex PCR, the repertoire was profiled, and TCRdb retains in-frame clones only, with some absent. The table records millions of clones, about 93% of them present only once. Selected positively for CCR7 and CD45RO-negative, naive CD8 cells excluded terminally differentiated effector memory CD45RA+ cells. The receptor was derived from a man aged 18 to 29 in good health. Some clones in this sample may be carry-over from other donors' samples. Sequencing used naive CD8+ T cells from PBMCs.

CDR3 amino acids: CASSWIRDSTTDTQYF. CDR3 coding DNA: TGTGCCAGCAGCTGGATACGGGACTCTACCACAGATACGCAGTATTTT. The chain carries TRBV7-8 and TRBJ2-3, with D possibly being TRBD2 (6 bases). Trimming removed 4 bases from V and 2 bases from J, with 16 bases in between. This CDR3 region has 16 residues. Germline CDR1 SGHVS, CDR2 FQNEAQ. Based on the CDR3 plus reference TRBV7-8 and TRBJ2-3, the full variable domain is GAGVSQSPRYKVAKRGQDVALRCDPISGHVSLFWYQQALGQGPEFLTYFQNEAQLDKSGLPSDRFFAERPEGSVSTLKIQRTQQEDSAVYLCASSWIRDSTTDTQYFGPGTRLTVL.